These T cell receptor beta chains were read from a single sample in a study of cytomegalovirus exposure and HLA in healthy donors. Sequencing used immunoSEQ multiplex PCR; TCRdb keeps in-frame clones, though not all of them. The table for this sample gives about 100,000 clones. Sequencing used PBMCs. Receptors originate from a girl between 10 and 17 years old in good health and CMV-seropositive. CDR3s include the opening cysteine and the closing phenylalanine or tryptophan. D genes are given only for firm matches.

DNA: TGTGCCAGCAGCGCCGGCCTTAGCGGGGGGTATAAAGATACGCAGTATTTT
CDR3: CASSAGLSGGYKDTQYF
V: TRBV5-6
J: TRBJ2-3
D: TRBD2

DNA: TGCAGCGTCCCCGGGACAGCCAGCTCCTACAATGAGCAGTTCTTC
CDR3: CSVPGTASSYNEQFF
V: TRBV29-1
J: TRBJ2-1
D: TRBD1

DNA: TGTGCCAGCAGCGTATCTGGGGACATGAACACTGAAGCTTTCTTT
CDR3: CASSVSGDMNTEAFF
V: TRBV9
J: TRBJ1-1
D: NA

DNA: TGTGCCAGCAGTGCGGGACAAATAATAAACAATGAGCAGTTCTTC
CDR3: CASSAGQIINNEQFF
V: TRBV2
J: TRBJ2-1
D: NA

DNA: TGTGCCAGCAGCTTACAGATAGGGGGAAACACTGAAGCTTTCTTT
CDR3: CASSLQIGGNTEAFF
V: TRBV7-6
J: TRBJ1-1
D: NA

DNA: TGTGCCAGCAGCGCCCAGGGTGGTACGCAGTATTTT
CDR3: CASSAQGGTQYF
V: TRBV7-6
J: TRBJ2-3
D: NA

DNA: TGTGCCAGCTCACCAATCGGACACCCATCATCCGGTGGGCAGTACTTC
CDR3: CASSPIGHPSSGGQYF
V: TRBV18
J: TRBJ2-7
D: NA

DNA: TGTGCCAGCAGCTTGGAGACAGGGAATCAGCCCCAGCATTTT
CDR3: CASSLETGNQPQHF
V: TRBV5-5
J: TRBJ1-5
D: TRBD1

DNA: TGCGCCAGCAGTCAACGGCTAGCCACAGATACGCAGTATTTT
CDR3: CASSQRLATDTQYF
V: TRBV23-1
J: TRBJ2-3
D: NA

DNA: TGTGCCAGCAGCGTTAGCGGGTACCAAGAGACCCAGTACTTC
CDR3: CASSVSGYQETQYF
V: TRBV7-9
J: TRBJ2-5
D: TRBD2

DNA: TGTGCCAGCAGCCCGTCCTCAGGGGGCTTGTCACACCTCCACTTT
CDR3: CASSPSSGGLSHLHF
V: TRBV6-6
J: TRBJ1-6
D: TRBD1

DNA: TGTGCCACCAGAAGCGCCGGCACTGAAGCTTTCTTT
CDR3: CATRSAGTEAFF
V: TRBV15
J: TRBJ1-1
D: NA

DNA: TGTGCCAGCAGCTTAGGGGGAGTGGGCAATCAGCCCCAGCATTTT
CDR3: CASSLGGVGNQPQHF
V: TRBV11-2
J: TRBJ1-5
D: NA

DNA: TGTGCCAGCAGCTTGCCAGCGGACTCCTACAATGAGCAGTTCTTC
CDR3: CASSLPADSYNEQFF
V: TRBV5-6
J: TRBJ2-1
D: NA

DNA: TGTGCCAGCAGCAAGGGGACAACGCAGTGGATCTATGGCTACACCTTC
CDR3: CASSKGTTQWIYGYTF
V: TRBV5-6
J: TRBJ1-2
D: NA

DNA: TGTGCCAGCAGCTTAGAAGGGGGCCCCAATGAAAAACTGTTTTTT
CDR3: CASSLEGGPNEKLFF
V: TRBV7-2
J: TRBJ1-4
D: TRBD1

DNA: TGTGCCAGCAGTGAGACAGCCGGACAGCCCCAGCATTTT
CDR3: CASSETAGQPQHF
V: TRBV6-1
J: TRBJ1-5
D: NA

DNA: TGCGCCAGCAGCTTGCAGGGTTTAAATGAAAAACTGTTTTTT
CDR3: CASSLQGLNEKLFF
V: TRBV5-1
J: TRBJ1-4
D: NA

DNA: TGTGCCAGTCGTCAGGGCTTAGCTAACTATGGCTACACCTTC
CDR3: CASRQGLANYGYTF
V: TRBV2
J: TRBJ1-2
D: NA

DNA: TGCGCCAGCAGCCAGGGACAGAACACCGGGGAGCTGTTTTTT
CDR3: CASSQGQNTGELFF
V: TRBV4-1
J: TRBJ2-2
D: NA

DNA: TGTGCCAGCAGTTTCAGGGGATTGGGAACCCAGTACTTC
CDR3: CASSFRGLGTQYF
V: TRBV28
J: TRBJ2-5
D: NA

DNA: TGCGCCAGCAGCCAAGGCGAAACTAGCGGATTCACAGATACGCAGTATTTT
CDR3: CASSQGETSGFTDTQYF
V: TRBV4-3
J: TRBJ2-3
D: TRBD2

DNA: TGTGCCAGCAGTTCCTGCGACAGTCTCTCGGGCAATCAGCCCCAGCATTTT
CDR3: CASSSCDSLSGNQPQHF
V: TRBV27
J: TRBJ1-5
D: NA

DNA: TGTGCCAGCAGCTTGGCCAGGGATTACGAGCAGTACTTC
CDR3: CASSLARDYEQYF
V: TRBV7-2
J: TRBJ2-7
D: NA

DNA: TGTGCCAGCAGCGCCCGGACAGGGGGTAATTCACCCCTCCACTTT
CDR3: CASSARTGGNSPLHF
V: TRBV13
J: TRBJ1-6
D: TRBD1

DNA: TGTGCCAGCAGTTTACCGGGACAGTCTAACTACGAGCAGTACTTC
CDR3: CASSLPGQSNYEQYF
V: TRBV2
J: TRBJ2-7
D: TRBD1

DNA: TGCGCCAGCAGCTTGGCGGCGGCGATTATCTCTAGCACAGATACGCAGTATTTT
CDR3: CASSLAAAIISSTDTQYF
V: TRBV5-1
J: TRBJ2-3
D: NA

DNA: TGTGCCAGCTCCCTCGACACGTTATATGGCTACACCTTC
CDR3: CASSLDTLYGYTF
V: TRBV18
J: TRBJ1-2
D: NA

DNA: TGTGCCAGCAGTTACTCGATGCGGGGGTCTAACTATGGCTACACCTTC
CDR3: CASSYSMRGSNYGYTF
V: TRBV6-5
J: TRBJ1-2
D: NA

DNA: TGTGCCAGCAGCTTAGTGGGCTCCGGAGGCATTCGTCAGCCCCAGCATTTT
CDR3: CASSLVGSGGIRQPQHF
V: TRBV13
J: TRBJ1-5
D: NA

DNA: TGCGCCAGCAGCCAAGAGTTGAGTACCGGGGAGCTGTTTTTT
CDR3: CASSQELSTGELFF
V: TRBV4-1
J: TRBJ2-2
D: NA

DNA: TGTGCCAGCATGCGGGATGACAGAGCGGATGGCTACACCTTC
CDR3: CASMRDDRADGYTF
V: TRBV6-5
J: TRBJ1-2
D: NA

DNA: TGTGCCAGCAGATCGGCGGGCGGCACTGAAGCTTTCTTT
CDR3: CASRSAGGTEAFF
V: TRBV25-1
J: TRBJ1-1
D: NA

DNA: TGTGCCAGCAGTTACTTCCCTGAGCGCGGGGGAGAGCAGTTCTTC
CDR3: CASSYFPERGGEQFF
V: TRBV6-5
J: TRBJ2-1
D: TRBD2

DNA: TGTGCCAGCAGTTTCGGTACAGGGAGCTCCTACGAGCAGTACTTC
CDR3: CASSFGTGSSYEQYF
V: TRBV27
J: TRBJ2-7
D: NA

DNA: TGTGCCAGCAGCGAGGGGTGGGGATCGGAGACCCAGTACTTC
CDR3: CASSEGWGSETQYF
V: TRBV9
J: TRBJ2-5
D: NA